This T cell receptor beta chain emerged from a study of shared clonotypes between healthy human individuals. Across the whole study: The study used three CD4 naive, three CD4 memory, two CD8 naive and one CD8 memory plate per donor.

Only CD45RO-negative cells positively selected for CCR7 counted as naive CD8 cells, so terminally differentiated effector memory CD45RA+ cells were excluded. V was clipped by 5 bases and J by 7 bases; unmatched bases: 3. Germline V gives CDR1 MNHEY, CDR2 SMNVEV (reference sequence). This CDR3 has 13 residues. Here immunoSEQ multiplex PCR was the method, and the copy in TCRdb shows in-frame clones only, minus some. The sample has hundreds of thousands of clones; roughly 96% are singletons. Input material: naive CD8+ T cells sorted from blood. The chain uses TRBV27 and TRBJ1-4; 8 nucleotides agree with TRBD1. The clonotype was recovered from a woman in her twenties or thirties in good health. The CDR3 coding sequence is TGTGCCAGCAGTGACGACAGGGGTGAAAAACTGTTTTTT. This gives the protein CASSDDRGEKLFF.